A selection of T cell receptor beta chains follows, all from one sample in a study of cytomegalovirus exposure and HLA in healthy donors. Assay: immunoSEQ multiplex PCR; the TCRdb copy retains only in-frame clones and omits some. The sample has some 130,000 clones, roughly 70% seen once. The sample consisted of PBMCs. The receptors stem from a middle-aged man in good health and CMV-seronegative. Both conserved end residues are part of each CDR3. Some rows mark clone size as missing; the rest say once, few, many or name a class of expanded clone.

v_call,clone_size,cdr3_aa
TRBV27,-,CASSPGQGYNEQFF
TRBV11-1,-,CASSTQGLEQYF
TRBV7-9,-,CASSPTDRGYGYTF
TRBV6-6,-,CASSGARGNSPLHF
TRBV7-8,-,CASRPPWGPLSYEQYF
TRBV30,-,CAWSWEGGQPQHF
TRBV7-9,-,CASSISGEERYEQYF
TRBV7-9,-,CASSLARGSGNTIYF
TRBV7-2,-,CASSLGGGQGDTQYF
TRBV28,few,CASVGTGTLKELFF
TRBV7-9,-,CASSSVGDRGSEQYF
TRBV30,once,CAWSERSTDTQYF
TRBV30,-,CAWDSYYGYTF
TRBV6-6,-,CASSYSLLAEPEQYF
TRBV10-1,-,CASSERGFGEGQGNTGELFF
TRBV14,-,CASSLGFVTDTQYF
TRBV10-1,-,CASSGLAENIQYF
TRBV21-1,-,CASTKVLDRENSPLHF
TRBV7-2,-,CASSLTSVETQYF
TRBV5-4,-,CASSLDQAGNTDTQYF
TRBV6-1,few,CASLSGRWYNEQFF
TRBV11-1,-,CASSLGLAGTQYF
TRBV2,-,CASSEDISGETQYF
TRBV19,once,CASSTSGNTIYF
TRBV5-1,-,CASSLDSGTDTQYF
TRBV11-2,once,CASSPFGGGGTEAFF
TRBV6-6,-,CASSYVGQAAYEQYF
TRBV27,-,CASSYYRVGVSRTEAFF
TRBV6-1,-,CASSESSGKSTEAFF
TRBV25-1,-,CASSEIAPGGNIQYF
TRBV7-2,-,CASSLVFSGVGELFF
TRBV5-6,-,CASSLVAGVTEAFF
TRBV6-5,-,CASSTNSFMNTEAFF
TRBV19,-,CASISPEGTEAFF
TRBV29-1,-,CSVEEAGSFTEAFF
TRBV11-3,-,CASSLASEAFF
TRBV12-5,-,CASGLASQGYDTQYF
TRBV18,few,CASRAGNTGELFF
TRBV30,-,CAWMAGLSTEAFF